Following are 10 T cell receptor beta chains from one sample sequenced in a study of identical twins. In TCRdb, the 5' RACE reads were re-called with MiXCR into one record per CDR3 protein. This table has about 730,000 distinct CDR3 sequences, 21% appearing once. The data were also submitted as part of a second study, on T cells expressing NK-cell markers.

The sample comprised PBMCs. The source of these receptors is a young woman in good health.

This clonotype was detected only a few times. The CDR3 region has the DNA TGTGCCAGCAGCAAGGAAGCATACAATGAGCAGTTCTTC. Encoded protein: CASSKEAYNEQFF. V and J are TRBV9 and TRBJ2-1; D gene ambiguous. The V and J ends lost 4 bases and 4 bases respectively, with 9 bases between them. The germline gives CDR1 SGDLS, CDR2 YYNGEE. The CDR3 has 13 amino acids.

The CDR3 spells CASSPLRASYNEQFF. In DNA form, the CDR3 reads TGTGCCAGCAGCCCGCTGCGTGCGTCCTACAATGAGCAGTTCTTC. The chain employs TRBV12-3 or TRBV12-4 and TRBJ2-1; D unresolved. V gave up 6 bases and J gave up 1 base, with 13 bases separating them. This CDR3 is built from 15 residues.

The chain links TRBV12-3 or TRBV12-4 to TRBJ2-7; 10 positions agree with TRBD1. The CDR3 runs to 14 residues. J was trimmed by 6 bases and V by 1 base; bases with no gene match: 3. The CDR3 DNA reads TGTGCCAGCAGTTTAGGGGGACAGGGGCCCGAGCAGTACTTC. Translated: CASSLGGQGPEQYF.

In this sample, this clonotype turned up a few times. J is TRBJ2-1 and V is TRBV5-1; no clear D. Germline assignment: CDR1 SGHRS and CDR2 YFSETQ. The CDR3 is 13 amino acids. The V gene lost 6 bases and the J gene lost 5 bases, with 12 bases spanning the gap. DNA for the CDR3: TGCGCCAGCAAGATAGGGTCTAACAATGAGCAGTTCTTC. Translating gives CASKIGSNNEQFF.

This clonotype was observed a handful of times. The rearrangement joins TRBV6-5 to TRBJ1-1, with 7 bases fitting TRBD1. The CDR3 runs 14 residues. Germline loops: CDR1 MNHEY, CDR2 SVGAGI. Trimming took 0 bases from V and 7 from J; bases not matched to a gene: 5. CDR3 nucleotides: TGTGCCAGCAGTTACTCTTCAGGGGGGCTTGAAGCTTTCTTT. Translation gives CASSYSSGGLEAFF.

This clonotype has a handful of counts. The gene calls are TRBV6-1 and TRBJ2-2, with TRBD2 as a possible D gene (6 bases). The germline V gene has CDR1 MNHNS and CDR2 SASEGT. The CDR3 has 14 residues. V was cut by 6 bases and J by 4 bases, with 12 bases left in between. The CDR3 loop reads CASSAGTGTGELFF. In DNA, the CDR3 is TGTGCCAGCAGCGCCGGGACTGGCACCGGGGAGCTGTTTTTT.

This clonotype was counted a few times. V gene TRBV20-1 combines with J gene TRBJ1-5; D call uncertain. V was cut by 0 bases and J by 0 bases, with 3 bases left in between. CDR1 DFQATT and CDR2 SNEGSKA come from the germline V gene (reference sequence). The CDR3 totals 13 residues. CDR3: CSARESSNQPQHF. CDR3 in DNA: TGCAGTGCTAGAGAGTCTAGCAATCAGCCCCAGCATTTT.

This CDR3 is CAISESSGGTRSSYNEQFF. DNA for the CDR3: TGTGCCATCAGTGAGTCCAGCGGGGGGACAAGGAGCTCCTACAATGAGCAGTTCTTC. The V and J genes are TRBV10-3 and TRBJ2-1, with TRBD2 identical over 9 bases. J was trimmed by 0 bases and V by 0 bases; bases with no gene match: 9. CDR1 ENHRY and CDR2 SYGVKD come from the germline V gene. There are 19 residues in the CDR3.

The chain recombines TRBV3-1 with TRBJ2-5; D gene uncertain. Germline CDR1 LGHDT, CDR2 YNNKEL (reference sequence). V lost 7 bases to trimming and J lost 0 bases, with 6 bases between them. CDR3 size: 12 residues. The CDR3 spells CASKINQETQYF. The CDR3 bases are TGTGCCAGCAAAATAAACCAAGAGACCCAGTACTTC.

This clonotype was counted between two and nine times. This chain joins TRBV7-2 and TRBJ2-1; no clear D. V was shortened by 8 bases and J by 5 bases, with 13 bases between the two germline ends. Germline-derived CDR1 and CDR2 are SGHTA and FQGNSA. CDR3 length equals 13 residues. The CDR3 bases are TGTGCCAGCGGCAGCCAGGCACACAATGAGCAGTTCTTC. It codes for CASGSQAHNEQFF.